The 32 T cell receptor beta chains given below trace back to one sample, sequenced in a study of OX40 agonist ivuxolimab in advanced cancers. The data were produced by immunoSEQ multiplex PCR, yet TCRdb's version contains in-frame clones alone and is incomplete. The repertoire holds under 75,000 clones, with 65% to 85% as singletons. The sample in question was CD4+ or CD8+ T cells sorted from blood, obtained in a trial of the OX40 agonist ivuxolimab. Receptors originate from an adult with an advanced solid tumor such as melanoma, head and neck, liver or kidney cancer.

This clone was recorded a few times. This chain uses TRBV7-9 with TRBJ2-5; D may correspond to TRBD1 or TRBD2 (6 bases each). The V gene's germline CDR1 is SEHNR and CDR2 FQNEAQ (reference sequence). The CDR3 sequence is 15 residues long. V was cut by 6 bases and J by 5 bases, with 19 bases left in between. CDR3 nucleotide sequence: TGTGCCAGCAGTCTTACAGGGCCTCGGGGGGAGACCCAGTACTTC. This codes for CASSLTGPRGETQYF.

V is TRBV13 and J is TRBJ2-5; TRBD1 or TRBD2 may be the D gene (5 bases each). This CDR3 contains 15 residues. The germline gives CDR1 PRHDT, CDR2 FYEKMQ (reference sequence). Trimming removed 6 bases at V and 7 bases at J, with 21 bases between. CDR3: CASSLGDQGRGTQYF. The CDR3 coding sequence is TGTGCCAGCAGTTTGGGAGATCAGGGACGAGGGACCCAGTACTTC.

The rearrangement joins TRBV30 to TRBJ2-1; 7 nucleotides agree with TRBD2. The junction had 6 bases not matched to a gene; V was cut back by 0 bases and J by 7 bases. The CDR3 loop spans 14 amino acids. CDR1 and CDR2 (germline): GTSNPN, SVGIG (reference sequence). The CDR3 nucleotides read TGTGCCTGGAGTGTATGGGGACTAAGTAATGAGCAGTTCTTC. Protein sequence: CAWSVWGLSNEQFF.

The chain has TRBV14 and TRBJ1-1; D remains ambiguous. CDR1 is SGHDN and CDR2 is FVKESK in the germline V gene. Deletions cut 4 bases from V and 0 bases from J, with 12 bases between. The CDR3 extends over 15 amino acids. CDR3 protein: CASSPTGRMNTEAFF. CDR3 bases: TGTGCCAGCAGCCCCACTGGGAGGATGAACACTGAAGCTTTCTTT.

This clone was observed a few times. The rearrangement joins TRBV6-5 to TRBJ2-7, with D possibly being TRBD1 (5 bases). CDR1 and CDR2 (germline): MNHEY, SVGAGI. The CDR3 runs to 15 residues. Trimming cost V 2 bases and J 5 bases, with 16 bases left between them. The CDR3 sequence: CASSYAGTGGDEQYF. The CDR3 DNA is TGTGCCAGCAGTTACGCCGGAACAGGTGGGGACGAGCAGTACTTC.

This sequence joins TRBV5-1 and TRBJ2-7, with 12 bases that match TRBD2. The CDR3 totals 17 residues. J lost 3 bases, V lost 0 bases, and 7 bases had no gene match. CDR1 and CDR2 from the germline V gene are SGHRS and YFSETQ. The CDR3 protein is CASSLGVTSGGNYEQYF. The CDR3 coding sequence is TGCGCCAGCAGCTTGGGGGTGACTAGCGGGGGAAACTACGAGCAGTACTTC.

In its sample, this clone was seen once. V is TRBV27 and J is TRBJ1-1; no reliable D call. The germline V and J ends were trimmed by 4 bases and 6 bases, with 12 bases remaining between them. The CDR3 is 13 amino acids. Germline CDR1 is MNHEY and CDR2 is SMNVEV (reference sequence). Written as DNA, the CDR3 is TGTGCCAGCAGTTCCCCTCGAGGAGCTGAAGCTTTCTTT. Translating gives CASSSPRGAEAFF.

A few counts support this clone. The CDR3 sequence is CASSYSRGGGELFF. The CDR3 DNA reads TGTGCCAGCAGTTACTCTAGGGGGGGCGGGGAGCTGTTTTTT. J is TRBJ2-2 and V is TRBV6-6, with D possibly being TRBD2 (7 bases). V was cut by 0 bases and J by 7 bases, with 9 bases left in between. Germline CDR1 MNHNY, CDR2 SVGAGI (reference sequence). The CDR3 is 14 amino acids.

The chain uses TRBV5-6 and TRBJ1-3; 9 bases line up with TRBD1. The CDR3 runs 15 residues. Germline assignment: CDR1 SGHDT and CDR2 YYEEEE. The junction had 4 bases not matched to a gene; V was cut back by 2 bases and J by 4 bases. This CDR3 reads CASSLQGALGNTIYF. The DNA for the CDR3 is TGTGCCAGCAGCTTACAGGGGGCTTTGGGAAACACCATATATTTT.

The chain combines TRBV7-9 with TRBJ2-7, with no clear D. Germline V gene data show CDR1 as SEHNR and CDR2 as FQNEAQ (reference sequence). The CDR3 spans 14 residues. V dropped 0 bases and J dropped 6 bases, with 12 bases sitting between them. This CDR3 is CASSLASPDPEQYF. CDR3 in DNA: TGTGCCAGCAGCTTAGCGTCGCCGGATCCCGAGCAGTACTTC.

The chain recombines TRBV18 with TRBJ2-1; TRBD2 matches 12 bases. Germline V gives CDR1 KGHSH, CDR2 LQKENI. Germline trimming cut 0 bases from V and 0 bases from J; bases unmatched to any gene: 6. The length of the CDR3 is 19 residues. The CDR3 loop reads CASSPPGLAGTRSYNEQFF. CDR3 nucleotide sequence: TGTGCCAGCTCACCACCTGGACTAGCGGGGACCCGCTCCTACAATGAGCAGTTCTTC.

This clone was counted a few times. The chain links TRBV30 to TRBJ1-1, with 7 bases identical to TRBD1. Germline V gene data show CDR1 as GTSNPN and CDR2 as SVGIG (reference sequence). J was trimmed by 4 bases and V by 0 bases; bases with no gene match: 5. The length of the CDR3 is 14 residues. The CDR3 DNA reads as TGTGCCTGGAGTGTAGGACCAGGGGGCACTGAAGCTTTCTTT. Protein product: CAWSVGPGGTEAFF.

The rearrangement links TRBV11-2 to TRBJ1-5, with no clear D. The germline CDR1 and CDR2 sequences are SGHAT and FQNNGV. CDR3 length: 13 residues. V lost 1 base and J lost 7, with 8 bases in between. The CDR3 sequence is CASSLGSMQPQHF. The CDR3 DNA reads TGTGCCAGCAGCTTAGGTTCCATGCAGCCCCAGCATTTT. Using reference TRBV11-2 and TRBJ1-5 for the parts outside the CDR3, the full variable domain is EAGVAQSPRYKIIEKRQSVAFWCNPISGHATLYWYQQILGQGPKLLIQFQNNGVVDDSQLPKDRFSAERLKGVDSTLKIQPAKLEDSAVYLCASSLGSMQPQHFGDGTRLSIL.

The genes are TRBV27 and TRBJ1-3; D ambiguous. This CDR3 region has 13 residues. The V end lost 6 bases, the J end lost 0 bases, and 6 bases lay between the germline ends. CDR1 is MNHEY and CDR2 is SMNVEV in the germline V gene (reference sequence). Here the CDR3 DNA reads TGTGCCAGCAGGTTAAGCTCTGGAAACACCATATATTTT. Translating gives CASRLSSGNTIYF.

CDR3 sequence: CASSEAPPGGVSGKNIQYF. In DNA form, the CDR3 reads TGTGCCAGCAGTGAAGCGCCCCCAGGGGGGGTTTCAGGGAAAAACATTCAGTACTTC. The chain has TRBV6-1 and TRBJ2-4; D may match TRBD1 or TRBD2 (7 bases each). The CDR3 spans 19 residues. Deletions cut 0 bases from V and 4 bases from J, with 22 bases between. The germline V gene has CDR1 MNHNS and CDR2 SASEGT.

V gene TRBV9 combines with J gene TRBJ2-5, with D perhaps assigned TRBD1 or TRBD2 (6 bases each). Germline V gene sequence: CDR1 SGDLS, CDR2 YYNGEE. This CDR3 spans 15 amino acids. Trimming removed 1 base from V and 5 bases from J, with 15 bases in between. CDR3 region: CASSVTGGGLETQYF. DNA of the CDR3: TGTGCCAGCAGCGTAACCGGGGGCGGGTTGGAGACCCAGTACTTC. The entire variable domain, with the rest obtained from reference TRBV9 and TRBJ2-5, is as follows: DSGVTQTPKHLITATGQRVTLRCSPRSGDLSVYWYQQSLDQGLQFLIQYYNGEERAKGNILERFSAQQFPDLHSELNLSSLELGDSALYFCASSVTGGGLETQYFGPGTRLLVL.

This chain uses TRBV6-5 with TRBJ2-7; D ambiguous. The V gene lost 7 bases and the J gene lost 0 bases, with 4 bases spanning the gap. The germline V gene has CDR1 MNHEY and CDR2 SVGAGI. The CDR3 spans 11 residues. The CDR3 coding sequence is TGTGCCAGCACCGACTCCTACGAGCAGTACTTC. It is translated as CASTDSYEQYF.

Only one count was recorded for this clone. This chain joins TRBV19 and TRBJ2-5; the D gene could be TRBD1 or TRBD2 (5 bases each). V gave up 3 bases and J gave up 4 bases, with 18 bases separating them. Germline V gene data show CDR1 as LNHDA and CDR2 as SQIVND (reference sequence). CDR3 size: 16 residues. The CDR3 nucleotides read TGTGCCAGTAGTATCCAAGGACTTCAGGGACCAGAGACCCAGTACTTC. Amino acids: CASSIQGLQGPETQYF. Supplemented by reference TRBV19 and TRBJ2-5, the full variable domain reads DGGITQSPKYLFRKEGQNVTLSCEQNLNHDAMYWYRQDPGQGLRLIYYSQIVNDFQKGDIAEGYSVSREKKESFPLTVTSAQKNPTAFYLCASSIQGLQGPETQYFGPGTRLLVL.

The chain employs TRBV7-9 and TRBJ1-2; D uncertain. The V and J ends lost 5 bases and 3 bases respectively, with 7 bases between them. The germline gives CDR1 SEHNR, CDR2 FQNEAQ (reference sequence). The CDR3 runs to 12 residues. This CDR3 reads CASSQADYGYTF. CDR3 DNA sequence: TGTGCCAGCAGCCAGGCAGACTATGGCTACACCTTC.

The chain joins TRBV19 to TRBJ2-4; TRBD1 matches at 8 bases. The CDR3 contains 17 residues. The V gene's germline CDR1 is LNHDA and CDR2 SQIVND (reference sequence). V lost 0 bases to trimming and J lost 0 bases; unmatched junction nucleotides: 4. This chain's CDR3 is CASSIDRTGLAKNIQYF. CDR3 coding DNA: TGTGCCAGTAGTATAGACCGGACAGGGCTAGCCAAAAACATTCAGTACTTC. The full variable domain, rest sourced from reference TRBV19 and TRBJ2-4, is DGGITQSPKYLFRKEGQNVTLSCEQNLNHDAMYWYRQDPGQGLRLIYYSQIVNDFQKGDIAEGYSVSREKKESFPLTVTSAQKNPTAFYLCASSIDRTGLAKNIQYFGAGTRLSVL.

This chain links TRBV7-6 with TRBJ1-1; TRBD1 matches 9 bases. Germline V lookup: CDR1 SGHVS, CDR2 FNYEAQ. The CDR3 is 14 residues long. Trimming at V came to 2 bases and at J to 4 bases, leaving 2 bases not matched to a gene. DNA of the CDR3: TGTGCCAGCAGCTTAAAGACAGGGGGCACTGAAGCTTTCTTT. It yields the protein CASSLKTGGTEAFF.

The chain combines TRBV5-1 with TRBJ2-7, with 9 bases lining up with TRBD1. The CDR3 sequence is 14 residues long. Germline V lookup: CDR1 SGHRS, CDR2 YFSETQ. V lost 7 bases and J lost 0; bases outside the gene matches: 5. CDR3 in DNA: TGCGCCAGCCGGGGGGACAGGGCCTCCTACGAGCAGTACTTC. It translates to CASRGDRASYEQYF.

The gene calls are TRBV23-1 and TRBJ2-5; 7 nucleotides agree with TRBD1. TRBV23-1 is an open reading frame, and its role is uncertain. This CDR3 has 15 amino acids. The V and J ends lost 2 bases and 2 bases, in that order; junction bases with no gene match: 5. DNA for the CDR3: TGCGCCAGCAGTCAACCCGGGACAGATCAAGAGACCCAGTACTTC. The encoded protein is CASSQPGTDQETQYF.

The rearrangement joins TRBV6-1 to TRBJ2-7; tentative D call: TRBD1 (6 bases). With 6 bases removed from V and 4 bases from J, the gap between germline ends came to 7 bases. Germline V gives CDR1 MNHNS, CDR2 SASEGT. The CDR3 sequence is 11 residues long. This chain's CDR3 is CASRQGYEQYF. CDR3 nucleotide sequence: TGTGCCAGCAGACAGGGTTACGAGCAGTACTTC.

The rearrangement joins TRBV19 to TRBJ2-5; tentatively, D is TRBD1 or TRBD2 (7 bases each). V was shortened by 10 bases and J by 7 bases, with 19 bases between the two germline ends. This CDR3 is 13 amino acids long. Germline V gene lookup returns CDR1 LNHDA and CDR2 SQIVND (reference sequence). The chain's CDR3 is CATSQGGEGTQYF. The CDR3 DNA reads TGTGCCACCTCCCAGGGGGGGGAAGGGACCCAGTACTTC.

The rearrangement joins TRBV5-4 to TRBJ2-5, with D perhaps matching TRBD2 (6 bases). Trimming shortened V by 4 bases and J by 1 base, and 14 bases separated the two germline ends. Per germline, CDR1 SGHNT and CDR2 YYREEE (reference sequence). This CDR3 contains 15 residues. CDR3 in DNA: TGTGCCAGCAGCCCTAGGAGGGGCTTCCAAGAGACCCAGTACTTC. Protein product: CASSPRRGFQETQYF. Full variable domain (rest looked up from reference TRBV5-4 and TRBJ2-5): ETGVTQSPTHLIKTRGQQVTLRCSSQSGHNTVSWYQQALGQGPQFIFQYYREEENGRGNFPPRFSGLQFPNYSSELNVNALELDDSALYLCASSPRRGFQETQYFGPGTRLLVL.

CDR3: CAWSTDLHEKLFF. In DNA, the CDR3 is TGTGCCTGGAGTACGGACCTTCATGAAAAACTGTTTTTT. The chain carries TRBV30 and TRBJ1-4; D is uncertain. V was pared by 2 bases and J by 6 bases, with 10 bases between. Germline lookup yields CDR1 GTSNPN and CDR2 SVGIG (reference sequence). This CDR3 spans 13 amino acids. The full variable domain, in which reference TRBV30 and TRBJ1-4 provide the parts outside the CDR3, is SQTIHQWPATLVQPVGSPLSLECTVEGTSNPNLYWYRQAAGRGLQLLFYSVGIGQISSEVPQNLSASRPQDRQFILSSKKLLLSDSGFYLCAWSTDLHEKLFFGSGTQLSVL.

In DNA form, the CDR3 reads TGTGCCAGCAGCCTACAGGGCCGGCGCTACACCTTC. The encoded protein is CASSLQGRRYTF. The chain carries TRBV2 and TRBJ1-2, with D possibly matching TRBD1 (6 bases). This CDR3 region has 12 residues. The ends were cut back, 6 bases at V and 9 bases at J, with 14 bases in the middle. Looked up from germline, CDR1 is SNHLY and CDR2 is FYNNEI.

In this sample, this clone turned up once. This sequence joins TRBV6-1 and TRBJ2-7, with D unresolved. The CDR3 is made up of 12 amino acids. V was trimmed by 2 bases and J by 2 bases, leaving 4 bases between them. Germline CDR1 MNHNS, CDR2 SASEGT. The CDR3 DNA follows: TGTGCCAGCAGTGAAACCCCCTACGAGCAGTACTTC. Translating gives CASSETPYEQYF.

This clone was seen once. The V call is TRBV4-2, the J call TRBJ2-3; the match to TRBD2 covers 7 bases. The ends lost 4 bases at V and 5 bases at J; junction bases unmatched: 6. Germline V CDR1 and CDR2: LGHNA, YNFKEQ. The CDR3 contains 14 residues. The CDR3 DNA reads as TGTGCCAGCAGCCGAGGACTAGTGGGAGATACGCAGTATTTT. It encodes CASSRGLVGDTQYF.

V gene TRBV27 combines with J gene TRBJ1-1, with D tentatively TRBD1 (5 bases). Germline V CDR1 and CDR2: MNHEY, SMNVEV (reference sequence). The CDR3 runs to 16 residues. V was pared by 5 bases and J by 4 bases, with 20 bases between. The CDR3 DNA is TGTGCCAGCAGTCCAGGACAATTGAGGTGGGGCACTGAAGCTTTCTTT. Its translation is CASSPGQLRWGTEAFF.

The rearrangement joins TRBV30 to TRBJ2-7, with 7 bases identical to TRBD2. The CDR3 covers 16 residues. J gave up 2 bases and V 0 bases, and 10 bases lay outside the gene matches. Germline V CDR1 and CDR2: GTSNPN, SVGIG (reference sequence). CDR3 amino acids: CAWSVMPRGSPYEQYF. CDR3 nucleotide sequence: TGTGCCTGGAGTGTTATGCCGCGGGGGAGCCCCTACGAGCAGTACTTC.